The 15 T cell receptor beta chains given below trace back to one sample, sequenced in a study of long-term antiretroviral therapy in people with HIV (dated by TCRdb to 2022 to 2024). The immunoSEQ hsTCRB v3.0 assay was used at survey level resolution to sequence the TRB variable region. The table was pulled from immuneACCESS by TCRdb, which kept in-frame rearrangements only. Such tables lose some clones; where checked, under half of the loss comes from unresolved V genes, and the rest has no known cause. Counted in this sample were over 35,000 clones; approximately 94% of them appeared once. The top ten clonotypes cover 2% to 2.5% of the sample. The sequenced sample was unsorted PBMCs, obtained approximately 9.5 years after starting antiretroviral therapy. These receptors were taken from a man aged 25-45 years with HIV.

J is TRBJ2-3 and V is TRBV6-6, with TRBD2 matching over 9 bases. CDR1 and CDR2 from the germline V gene are MNHNY and SVGAGI (reference sequence). V dropped 4 bases and J dropped 0; count of bases not matched to a gene: 5. The CDR3 runs to 16 residues. This chain's CDR3 is CASSLPLAGSTDTQYF. CDR3 coding DNA: TGTGCCAGCAGTTTACCCCTAGCGGGGAGCACAGATACGCAGTATTTT.

The gene calls are TRBV2 and TRBJ2-3, with D possibly being TRBD1 (6 bases). The CDR3 has 15 amino acids. V dropped 5 bases and J dropped 0 bases, with 12 bases sitting between them. CDR1 is SNHLY and CDR2 is FYNNEI in the germline V gene. CDR3 protein: CASSPGTRSTDTQYF. The CDR3 nucleotides are TGTGCCAGCAGTCCCGGGACAAGAAGCACAGATACGCAGTATTTT. Full variable domain (outside the CDR3, taken from reference TRBV2 and TRBJ2-3): EPEVTQTPSHQVTQMGQEVILRCVPISNHLYFYWYRQILGQKVEFLVSFYNNEISEKSEIFDDQFSVERPDGSNFTLKIRSTKLEDSAMYFCASSPGTRSTDTQYFGPGTRLTVL.

V is TRBV5-8 and J is TRBJ1-4; D not resolved. CDR3 length equals 18 residues. CDR1 is SGHTS, CDR2 YDEGEE, per germline. V was clipped by 2 bases and J by 0 bases, with 17 bases between them. The CDR3 is CASSFGPGSPSTNEKLFF. The DNA of the CDR3 is TGTGCCAGCAGCTTCGGTCCAGGCTCCCCCTCAACTAATGAAAAACTGTTTTTT.

V gene TRBV7-9 combines with J gene TRBJ2-5; possibly TRBD1 for D (6 bases). CDR3 length equals 13 residues. V was cut by 4 bases and J by 3 bases, with 9 bases left in between. CDR1 and CDR2 (germline): SEHNR, FQNEAQ (reference sequence). CDR3 nucleotides: TGTGCCAGCAGCTCCTCAGGGGAAGAGACCCAGTACTTC. It codes for CASSSSGEETQYF.

The chain is built from TRBV10-3 and TRBJ1-1; D call uncertain. V dropped 7 bases and J dropped 0 bases, with 9 bases sitting between them. This CDR3 spans 13 amino acids. Germline V gives CDR1 ENHRY, CDR2 SYGVKD. The CDR3 bases are TGTGCCATCAAGAGGGATATGAACACTGAAGCTTTCTTT. Translating gives CAIKRDMNTEAFF.

J is TRBJ2-3 and V is TRBV7-2; D is uncertain. The CDR3 loop spans 13 amino acids. The V and J ends lost 4 bases and 1 base respectively, with 6 bases between them. CDR1 and CDR2 (germline): SGHTA, FQGNSA. In DNA form, the CDR3 reads TGTGCCAGCAGCTCGCAACGCACAGATACGCAGTATTTT. This translates into CASSSQRTDTQYF.

V is TRBV19 and J is TRBJ1-1; D uncertain. The CDR3 contains 15 residues. Per the germline V gene, CDR1 is LNHDA and CDR2 is SQIVND (reference sequence). With 4 bases removed from V and 3 bases from J, the gap between germline ends came to 15 bases. The CDR3 DNA reads TGTGCCAGTAGTAACGGTTGGGCAGGCGACACTGAAGCTTTCTTT. Translating gives CASSNGWAGDTEAFF.

V gene TRBV5-1 combines with J gene TRBJ2-5, with a tentative D call TRBD1 (5 bases). V was cut by 4 bases and J by 6 bases, with 19 bases left in between. The CDR3 spans 15 residues. The germline V gene has CDR1 SGHRS and CDR2 YFSETQ. CDR3 sequence reads: CASSLKLKGSQTQYF. CDR3 nucleotide sequence: TGCGCCAGCAGCCTTAAATTAAAGGGGTCACAGACCCAGTACTTC.

The rearrangement joins TRBV19 to TRBJ1-5, with TRBD1 matching 7 bases. The CDR3 totals 13 residues. CDR1 and CDR2 (germline): LNHDA, SQIVND (reference sequence). CDR3 in amino acids: CAAGGTGNQPQHF. CDR3 coding DNA: TGTGCAGCAGGGGGGACGGGCAATCAGCCCCAGCATTTT.

The chain uses TRBV7-9 and TRBJ1-6, with D tentatively TRBD1 (6 bases). This CDR3 is built from 13 residues. CDR1 SEHNR and CDR2 FQNEAQ come from the germline V gene (reference sequence). The germline V and J ends were trimmed by 3 bases and 8 bases, with 8 bases remaining between them. CDR3 loop: CASSLPGDSPLHF. CDR3 DNA sequence: TGTGCCAGCAGCTTGCCAGGGGATTCACCCCTCCACTTT.

This clone was seen only once. The chain uses TRBV28 and TRBJ1-3; D not certain. The V gene's germline CDR1 is MDHEN and CDR2 SYDVKM. Trimming stripped 8 bases from V and 2 bases from J, with 7 bases between. The CDR3 is 12 residues long. CDR3 residues: CASLTPGNTIYF. DNA of the CDR3: TGTGCCAGCCTGACACCTGGAAACACCATATATTTT.

The V and J genes are TRBV5-1 and TRBJ2-6; 8 bases map to TRBD1. With 2 bases clipped from V and 0 bases from J, the junction kept 4 bases outside the gene matches. CDR1 and CDR2 (germline): SGHRS, YFSETQ. The CDR3 length is 17 residues. CDR3 sequence (DNA): TGCGCCAGCAGCTTAGGACAGGGCGCCTCTGGGGCCAACGTCCTGACTTTC. Amino acids: CASSLGQGASGANVLTF.

The chain's CDR3 is CASSSDRELTDTQYF. CDR3 DNA: TGCGCCAGCAGTTCGGACAGGGAACTCACAGATACGCAGTATTTT. The J gene is TRBJ2-3, the V gene TRBV5-1; 8 bases map to TRBD1. The CDR3 covers 15 residues. Trimming took 5 bases from V and 2 from J; bases not matched to a gene: 7. Germline CDR1 reads SGHRS; CDR2 reads YFSETQ.

This rearrangement joins TRBV5-4 to TRBJ1-1, with a possible D match to TRBD1 (5 bases). This CDR3 has 15 residues. V lost 4 bases and J 5 bases, leaving 18 bases between the germline ends. Germline V gene sequence: CDR1 SGHNT, CDR2 YYREEE (reference sequence). In DNA, the CDR3 is TGTGCCAGCAGCGGGCGTTCCGGGACTAAGACTGAAGCTTTCTTT. Translation: CASSGRSGTKTEAFF.

This chain links TRBV2 with TRBJ2-3; TRBD1 aligns across 8 bases. Germline assignment: CDR1 SNHLY and CDR2 FYNNEI. The CDR3 contains 13 residues. V trimming: 8 bases; J trimming: 2 bases; junction bases outside the gene matches: 3. CDR3 amino acids: CASGRGHTDTQYF. Here the CDR3 DNA reads TGTGCCAGCGGCAGGGGGCACACAGATACGCAGTATTTT.